The clone carrying this T cell receptor (beta chain) was detected a few times. Its target is unknown. The sample originates from a study of cytomegalovirus exposure and HLA in healthy donors. The PCR was carried out with 60 Vbeta primers and 13 Jbeta primers. The protocol was immunoSEQ multiplex PCR, while the TCRdb copy is restricted to in-frame clones and leaves out a portion. The profile shows 150,000 or so clones, around four fifths of them singletons. Germline CDR1 LGHNA, CDR2 YSLEER. CDR3 length: 15 amino acids. V shed 5 bases, J shed 0 bases, and the junction held 7 bases outside the gene matches. Study-level findings and limits: The majority of TCR sequences were rare, yet some public TCRs appeared in many donors.

The sequencing sample was made of PBMCs. The J gene is TRBJ2-7, the V gene TRBV4-3, with TRBD1 matching over 7 bases. The TCR sequence derives from a man between 18 and 35 years old in good health and CMV-seropositive. The CDR3 protein is CASSTTRDSSYEQYF. The CDR3 coding sequence is TGCGCCAGCAGCACGACTCGGGACAGCTCCTACGAGCAGTACTTC.